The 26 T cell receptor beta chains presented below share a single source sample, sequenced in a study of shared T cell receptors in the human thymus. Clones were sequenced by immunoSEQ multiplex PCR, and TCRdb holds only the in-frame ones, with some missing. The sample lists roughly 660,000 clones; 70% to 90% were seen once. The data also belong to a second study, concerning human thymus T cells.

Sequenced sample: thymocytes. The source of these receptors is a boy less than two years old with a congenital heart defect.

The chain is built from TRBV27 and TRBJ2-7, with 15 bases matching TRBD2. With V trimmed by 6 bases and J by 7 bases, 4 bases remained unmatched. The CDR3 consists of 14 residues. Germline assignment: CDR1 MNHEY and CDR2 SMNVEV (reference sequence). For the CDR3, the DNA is TGTGCCAGCAGGGTCGGACTAGCGGGAGGGGAGCAGTACTTC. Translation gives CASRVGLAGGEQYF.

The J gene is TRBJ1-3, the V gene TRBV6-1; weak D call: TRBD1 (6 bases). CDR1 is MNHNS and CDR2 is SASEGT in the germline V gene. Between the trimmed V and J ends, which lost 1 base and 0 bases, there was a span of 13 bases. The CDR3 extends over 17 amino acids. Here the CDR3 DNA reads TGTGCCAGCAGTGAAGGGGGACACGAGAGCTCTGGAAACACCATATATTTT. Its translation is CASSEGGHESSGNTIYF.

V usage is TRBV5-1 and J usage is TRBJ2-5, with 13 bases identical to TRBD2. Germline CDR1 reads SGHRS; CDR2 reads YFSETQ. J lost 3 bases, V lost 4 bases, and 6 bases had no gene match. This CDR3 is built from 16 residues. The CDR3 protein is CASSRWGLAGKETQYF. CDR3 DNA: TGCGCCAGCAGCCGGTGGGGACTAGCGGGAAAAGAGACCCAGTACTTC.

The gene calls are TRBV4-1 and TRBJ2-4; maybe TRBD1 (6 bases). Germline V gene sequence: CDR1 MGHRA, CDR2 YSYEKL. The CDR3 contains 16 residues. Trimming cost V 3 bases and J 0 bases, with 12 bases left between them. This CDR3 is CASSQVQGRAKNIQYF. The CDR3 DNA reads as TGCGCCAGCAGCCAGGTACAGGGCCGAGCCAAAAACATTCAGTACTTC.

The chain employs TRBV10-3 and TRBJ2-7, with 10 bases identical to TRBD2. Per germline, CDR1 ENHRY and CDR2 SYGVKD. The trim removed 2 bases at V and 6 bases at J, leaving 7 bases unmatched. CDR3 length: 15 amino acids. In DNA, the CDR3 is TGTGCCATCAGTGAGCCTAGCGGGAGAGTCAGCGAGCAGTACTTC. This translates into CAISEPSGRVSEQYF.

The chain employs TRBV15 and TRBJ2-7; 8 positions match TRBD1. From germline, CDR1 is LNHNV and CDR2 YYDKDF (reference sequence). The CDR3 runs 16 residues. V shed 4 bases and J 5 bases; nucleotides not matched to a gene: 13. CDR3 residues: CATSTRTGIRLHEQYF. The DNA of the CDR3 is TGTGCCACCAGCACCCGGACAGGGATAAGGCTTCACGAGCAGTACTTC.

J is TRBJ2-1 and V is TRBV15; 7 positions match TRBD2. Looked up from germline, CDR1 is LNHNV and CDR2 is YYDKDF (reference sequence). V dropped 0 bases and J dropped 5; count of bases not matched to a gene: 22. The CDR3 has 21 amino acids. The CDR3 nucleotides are TGTGCCACCAGCAGAGATCGAGAAGTCGGCAGGGCGGGAGCGCCTAACAATGAGCAGTTCTTC. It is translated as CATSRDREVGRAGAPNNEQFF. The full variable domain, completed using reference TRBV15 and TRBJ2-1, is DAMVIQNPRYQVTQFGKPVTLSCSQTLNHNVMYWYQQKSSQAPKLLFHYYDKDFNNEADTPDNFQSRRPNTSFCFLDIRSPGLGDTAMYLCATSRDREVGRAGAPNNEQFFGPGTRLTVL.

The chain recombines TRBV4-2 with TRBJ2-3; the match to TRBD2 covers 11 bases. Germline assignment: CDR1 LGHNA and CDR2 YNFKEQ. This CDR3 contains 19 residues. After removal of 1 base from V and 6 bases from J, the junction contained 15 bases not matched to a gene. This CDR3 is CASSQGRWVAGGPDDTQYF. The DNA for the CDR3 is TGTGCCAGCAGCCAAGGGCGCTGGGTAGCGGGAGGGCCTGACGATACGCAGTATTTT.

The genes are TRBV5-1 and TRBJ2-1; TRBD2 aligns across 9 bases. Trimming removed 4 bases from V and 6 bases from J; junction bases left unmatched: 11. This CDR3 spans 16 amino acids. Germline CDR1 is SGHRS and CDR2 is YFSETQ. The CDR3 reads CASSRSTQREVNEQFF. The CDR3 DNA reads TGCGCCAGCAGCCGAAGTACCCAGCGGGAGGTCAATGAGCAGTTCTTC.

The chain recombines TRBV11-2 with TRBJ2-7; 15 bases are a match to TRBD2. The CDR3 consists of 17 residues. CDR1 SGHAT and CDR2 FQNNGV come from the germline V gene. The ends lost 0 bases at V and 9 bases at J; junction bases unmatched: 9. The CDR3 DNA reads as TGTGCCAGCAGCTTAGATCTCGGACTAGCGGGAGGGCGGGGGCAGTACTTC. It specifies CASSLDLGLAGGRGQYF.

The CDR3 DNA follows: TGTGCCACCAGCAGCCCTGGGGCTGAGTATGAGCAGTTCTTC. Its protein is CATSSPGAEYEQFF. V gene TRBV15 combines with J gene TRBJ2-1; possibly TRBD1 for D (5 bases). CDR3 length equals 14 residues. The germline V and J ends were trimmed by 3 bases and 8 bases, with 14 bases remaining between them. Germline CDR1 and CDR2: LNHNV and YYDKDF (reference sequence).

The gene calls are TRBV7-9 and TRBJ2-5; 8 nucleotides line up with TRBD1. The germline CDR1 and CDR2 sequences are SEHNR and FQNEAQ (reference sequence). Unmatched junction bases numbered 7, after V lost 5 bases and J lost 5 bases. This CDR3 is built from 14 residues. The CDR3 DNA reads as TGTGCCAGCAGCCCTCGACAGGGGTGGGAGACCCAGTACTTC. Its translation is CASSPRQGWETQYF.

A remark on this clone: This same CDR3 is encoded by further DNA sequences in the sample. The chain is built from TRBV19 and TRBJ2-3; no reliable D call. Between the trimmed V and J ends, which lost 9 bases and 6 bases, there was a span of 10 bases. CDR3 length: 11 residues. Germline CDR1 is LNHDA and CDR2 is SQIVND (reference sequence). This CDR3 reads CASRAGDTQYF. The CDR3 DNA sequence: TGTGCCAGCCGCGCCGGTGATACGCAGTATTTT.

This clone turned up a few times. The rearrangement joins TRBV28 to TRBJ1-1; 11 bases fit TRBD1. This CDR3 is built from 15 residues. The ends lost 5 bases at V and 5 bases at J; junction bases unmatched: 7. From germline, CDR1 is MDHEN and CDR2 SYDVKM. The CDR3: CASSLGTGGGTEAFF. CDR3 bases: TGTGCCAGCAGTCTCGGGACAGGGGGTGGGACTGAAGCTTTCTTT.

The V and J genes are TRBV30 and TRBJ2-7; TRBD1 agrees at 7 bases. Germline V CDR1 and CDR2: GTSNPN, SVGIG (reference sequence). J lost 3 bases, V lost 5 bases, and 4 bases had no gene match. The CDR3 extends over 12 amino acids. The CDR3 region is CAWRQGVYEQYF. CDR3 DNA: TGTGCCTGGCGACAGGGCGTCTACGAGCAGTACTTC.

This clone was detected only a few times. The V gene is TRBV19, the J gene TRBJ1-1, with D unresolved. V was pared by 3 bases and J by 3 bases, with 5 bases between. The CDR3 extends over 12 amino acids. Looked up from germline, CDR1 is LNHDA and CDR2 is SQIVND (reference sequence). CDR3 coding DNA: TGTGCCAGTAGTATGGGCTACACTGAAGCTTTCTTT. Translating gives CASSMGYTEAFF.

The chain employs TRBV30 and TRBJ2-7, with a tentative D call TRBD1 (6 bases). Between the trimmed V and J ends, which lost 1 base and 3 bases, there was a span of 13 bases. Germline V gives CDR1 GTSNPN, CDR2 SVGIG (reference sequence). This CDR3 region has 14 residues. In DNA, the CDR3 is TGTGCCTGGAGTGGGGGGCAGAAGCTCTACGAGCAGTACTTC. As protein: CAWSGGQKLYEQYF.

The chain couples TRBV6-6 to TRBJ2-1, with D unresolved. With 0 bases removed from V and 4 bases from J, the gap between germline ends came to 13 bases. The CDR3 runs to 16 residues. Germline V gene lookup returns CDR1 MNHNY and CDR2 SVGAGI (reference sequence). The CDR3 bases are TGTGCCAGCAGTTACTCCCCGCAGACACTTTACAATGAGCAGTTCTTC. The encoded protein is CASSYSPQTLYNEQFF.

In nucleotides, the CDR3 is TGTGCCAGCAGCGACAGGGAGAGGTGGGGCTACACCTTC. Its translation is CASSDRERWGYTF. The chain is built from TRBV2 and TRBJ1-2; TRBD1 aligns across 7 bases. Looked up from germline, CDR1 is SNHLY and CDR2 is FYNNEI. The CDR3 sequence is 13 residues long. Losses at the gene ends were 6 bases for V and 8 bases for J; bases not matched to a gene: 9.

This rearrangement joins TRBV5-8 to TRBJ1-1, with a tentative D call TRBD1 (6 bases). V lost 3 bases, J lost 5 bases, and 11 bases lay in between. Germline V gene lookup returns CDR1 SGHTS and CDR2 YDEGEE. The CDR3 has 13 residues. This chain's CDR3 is CASSSDRRTEAFF. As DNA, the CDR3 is TGTGCCAGCAGCTCCGACAGGCGAACTGAAGCTTTCTTT.

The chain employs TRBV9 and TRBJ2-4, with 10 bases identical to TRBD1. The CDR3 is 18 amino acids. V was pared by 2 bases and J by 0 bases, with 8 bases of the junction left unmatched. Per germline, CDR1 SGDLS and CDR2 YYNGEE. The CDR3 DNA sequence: TGTGCCAGCAGCGTGGACTACGACAGGGGGCTAGCCAAAAACATTCAGTACTTC. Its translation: CASSVDYDRGLAKNIQYF.

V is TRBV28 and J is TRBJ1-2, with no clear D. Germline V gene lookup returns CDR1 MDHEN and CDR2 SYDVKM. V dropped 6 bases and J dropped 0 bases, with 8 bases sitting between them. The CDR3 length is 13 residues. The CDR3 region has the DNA TGTGCCAGCAGACTTCCCCCTAACTATGGCTACACCTTC. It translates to CASRLPPNYGYTF.

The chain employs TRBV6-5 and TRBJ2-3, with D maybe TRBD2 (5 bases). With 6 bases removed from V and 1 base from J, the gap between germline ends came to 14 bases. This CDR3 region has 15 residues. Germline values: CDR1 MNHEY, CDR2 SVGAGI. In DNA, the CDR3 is TGTGCCAGCAGGTGTTCCACCGGGGGCACAGATACGCAGTATTTT. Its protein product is CASRCSTGGTDTQYF.

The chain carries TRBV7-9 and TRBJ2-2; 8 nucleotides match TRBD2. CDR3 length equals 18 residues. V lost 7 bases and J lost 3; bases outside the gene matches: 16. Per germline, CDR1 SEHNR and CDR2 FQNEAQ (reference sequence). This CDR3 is CASTQRASGGLDTGELFF. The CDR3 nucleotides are TGTGCCAGCACCCAGCGGGCAAGCGGGGGACTTGACACCGGGGAGCTGTTTTTT.

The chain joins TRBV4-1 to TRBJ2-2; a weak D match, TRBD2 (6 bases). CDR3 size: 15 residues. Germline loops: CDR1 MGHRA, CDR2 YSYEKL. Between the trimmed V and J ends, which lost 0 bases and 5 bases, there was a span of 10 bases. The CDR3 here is CASSQDLGGTGELFF. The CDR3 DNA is TGCGCCAGCAGCCAAGATCTAGGAGGGACCGGGGAGCTGTTTTTT.

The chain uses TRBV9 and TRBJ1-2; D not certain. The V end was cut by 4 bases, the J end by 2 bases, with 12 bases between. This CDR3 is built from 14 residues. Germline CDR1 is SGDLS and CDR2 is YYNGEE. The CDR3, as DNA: TGTGCCAGCAGCCGCCCCCCCCGGAACTATGGCTACACCTTC. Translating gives CASSRPPRNYGYTF. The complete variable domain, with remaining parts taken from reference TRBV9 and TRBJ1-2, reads DSGVTQTPKHLITATGQRVTLRCSPRSGDLSVYWYQQSLDQGLQFLIQYYNGEERAKGNILERFSAQQFPDLHSELNLSSLELGDSALYFCASSRPPRNYGYTFGSGTRLTVV.